This is a list of T cell receptor beta chains from one sample in a study of cytomegalovirus exposure and HLA in healthy donors. The table came from immunoSEQ multiplex PCR; TCRdb's copy has only in-frame clones and leaves some out. The profile shows some 110,000 clones, about 72% of them singletons. Sequences were obtained from PBMCs. The receptors originated from a man aged 50-59 years in good health and CMV-seropositive. The CDR3 runs from the conserved cysteine through the conserved F or W. The D gene is left open where the match is weak. Only part of the rows carry a size: once, few, many, or a class if the clone is expanded.

clone_size: .
v_call: TRBV27
d_call: TRBD2
j_call: TRBJ2-7
cdr3_nt: TGTGCCAGCAGTTTAAGTCCCACTAGCGGGAGGACCCTCTACGAGCAGTACTTC
cdr3_aa: CASSLSPTSGRTLYEQYF

clone_size: .
v_call: TRBV27
d_call: .
j_call: TRBJ2-7
cdr3_nt: TGTGCCAGCAGTTTGTTGGCCGGGGGCTACGAGCAGTACTTC
cdr3_aa: CASSLLAGGYEQYF

clone_size: .
v_call: TRBV1
d_call: .
j_call: TRBJ1-4
cdr3_nt: TGCACCAGCTCCAATATCGAACAGGCTAAGATTAATGAAAAACTGTTTTTT
cdr3_aa: CTSSNIEQAKINEKLFF

clone_size: .
v_call: TRBV5-1
d_call: TRBD2
j_call: TRBJ2-2
cdr3_nt: TGCGCCAGCAGCTTGGACCCCGGGACTAGCTCTTTCGATTCGGGTTTT
cdr3_aa: CASSLDPGTSSFDSGF

clone_size: .
v_call: TRBV28
d_call: TRBD2
j_call: TRBJ2-7
cdr3_nt: TGTGCCAGCAACCCGGGGGGTTTCTACGAGCAGTACTTC
cdr3_aa: CASNPGGFYEQYF

clone_size: few
v_call: TRBV6-5
d_call: TRBD1
j_call: TRBJ1-1
cdr3_nt: TGTGCCAGCAGTTACGAGGGGACAGGATATACTGAAGCTTTCTTT
cdr3_aa: CASSYEGTGYTEAFF

clone_size: .
v_call: TRBV2
d_call: TRBD2
j_call: TRBJ2-3
cdr3_nt: TGTGCCAGCAGAGCTAGGACTAGTGCGATGTCCGATACGCAGTATTTT
cdr3_aa: CASRARTSAMSDTQYF

clone_size: .
v_call: TRBV7-2
d_call: TRBD1
j_call: TRBJ2-7
cdr3_nt: TGTGCCAGCAGCACTGACAGGGCGCGGACCTACGAGCAGTACTTC
cdr3_aa: CASSTDRARTYEQYF

clone_size: few
v_call: TRBV10-3
d_call: .
j_call: TRBJ1-2
cdr3_nt: TGTGCCATCAGTGATGGGCAGGGGCTTAACTATGGCTACACCTTC
cdr3_aa: CAISDGQGLNYGYTF

clone_size: .
v_call: TRBV28
d_call: .
j_call: TRBJ2-7
cdr3_nt: TGTGCCAGCAGGATCAGGGCATCCTACGGGCAGTACTTC
cdr3_aa: CASRIRASYGQYF

clone_size: .
v_call: TRBV4-1
d_call: TRBD1
j_call: TRBJ1-2
cdr3_nt: TGCGCCAGCAGCCAAGACAGGACAGGGCCATATGGCTACACCTTC
cdr3_aa: CASSQDRTGPYGYTF

clone_size: .
v_call: TRBV7-2
d_call: .
j_call: TRBJ1-1
cdr3_nt: TGTGCCAGCAGCTTAGCTGGACACTCGAACACTGAAGCTTTCTTT
cdr3_aa: CASSLAGHSNTEAFF

clone_size: .
v_call: TRBV29-1
d_call: TRBD1
j_call: TRBJ2-2
cdr3_nt: TGCAGCGTTTTTTCCGGGACAGAGAACACCGGGGAGCTGTTTTTT
cdr3_aa: CSVFSGTENTGELFF

clone_size: .
v_call: TRBV14
d_call: TRBD1
j_call: TRBJ1-6
cdr3_nt: TGTGCCAGCAGCCAAGATATGACAGGGGCAGATTCACCCCTCCACTTT
cdr3_aa: CASSQDMTGADSPLHF

clone_size: .
v_call: TRBV7-9
d_call: TRBD2
j_call: TRBJ2-7
cdr3_nt: TGTGCCAGCAGCAAAGCTAGCGGTTACGAGCAGTACTTC
cdr3_aa: CASSKASGYEQYF

clone_size: few
v_call: TRBV6-1
d_call: TRBD1
j_call: TRBJ1-3
cdr3_nt: TGTGCCAGCAGTGGACAGGGGGCGATCTTTGGAAACACCATATATTTT
cdr3_aa: CASSGQGAIFGNTIYF

clone_size: .
v_call: TRBV19
d_call: TRBD1
j_call: TRBJ1-2
cdr3_nt: TGTGCCAGTAGAGGAGGACAGGGGATGTGGTATGGCTACACCTTC
cdr3_aa: CASRGGQGMWYGYTF

clone_size: .
v_call: TRBV18
d_call: TRBD1
j_call: TRBJ2-7
cdr3_nt: TGTGCCAGCTCCCCCGACAGGGGCGAGCAGTACTTC
cdr3_aa: CASSPDRGEQYF

clone_size: few
v_call: TRBV5-6
d_call: .
j_call: TRBJ2-6
cdr3_nt: TGTGCCAGCAGGCCTGTCAGGGACTCTGGGGCCAACGGCCTGACTTTC
cdr3_aa: CASRPVRDSGANGLTF

clone_size: .
v_call: TRBV10-2
d_call: TRBD2
j_call: TRBJ2-5
cdr3_nt: TGCGCCAGCAGAGGACTAGCGGAGACCCAGTACTTC
cdr3_aa: CASRGLAETQYF

clone_size: .
v_call: TRBV7-2
d_call: TRBD2
j_call: TRBJ2-7
cdr3_nt: TGTGCCAGCACAACTAGCGGGAGAACCTACGAGCAGTACTTC
cdr3_aa: CASTTSGRTYEQYF

clone_size: .
v_call: TRBV2
d_call: .
j_call: TRBJ1-4
cdr3_nt: TGTGCCAGCAGGTGGACAGCAACTAATGAAAAACTGTTTTTT
cdr3_aa: CASRWTATNEKLFF

clone_size: .
v_call: TRBV18
d_call: .
j_call: TRBJ2-3
cdr3_nt: TGTGCCAGCTCACCTCTAGCCCTCGCTAGCACAGATACGCAGTATTTT
cdr3_aa: CASSPLALASTDTQYF

clone_size: .
v_call: TRBV15
d_call: TRBD2
j_call: TRBJ2-1
cdr3_nt: TGTGCCACCAGCAGAGCGGAGCGGGGGGTGCATGAGCAGTTCTTC
cdr3_aa: CATSRAERGVHEQFF

clone_size: .
v_call: TRBV5-1
d_call: .
j_call: TRBJ2-5
cdr3_nt: TGCGCCAGCAGCACGACATTCCAAGAGACCCAGTACTTC
cdr3_aa: CASSTTFQETQYF

clone_size: .
v_call: TRBV5-1
d_call: .
j_call: TRBJ2-1
cdr3_nt: TGCGCCAGCAGCTTGGTTGGCACTAGCAGTGAGCAGTTCTTC
cdr3_aa: CASSLVGTSSEQFF

clone_size: .
v_call: TRBV7-9
d_call: .
j_call: TRBJ2-3
cdr3_nt: TGTTCCAGCAGCCCTGACAGGATCAGAGTCGATACGCAGTATTTT
cdr3_aa: CSSSPDRIRVDTQYF

clone_size: .
v_call: TRBV6-5
d_call: TRBD1
j_call: TRBJ1-2
cdr3_nt: TGTGCCAGCAGTCGGGACAGGGGGCCCTATGGCTACACCTTC
cdr3_aa: CASSRDRGPYGYTF

clone_size: once
v_call: TRBV7-2
d_call: TRBD2
j_call: TRBJ2-5
cdr3_nt: TGTGCCAGCAGCTTGGGGCGGGCGGGGGGGCGAGAGACCCAGTACTTC
cdr3_aa: CASSLGRAGGRETQYF

clone_size: .
v_call: TRBV9
d_call: .
j_call: TRBJ2-1
cdr3_nt: TGTGCCAGCAGCGTAGCGGGGGGCCTATACAATGAGCAGTTCTTC
cdr3_aa: CASSVAGGLYNEQFF

clone_size: .
v_call: TRBV7-2
d_call: .
j_call: TRBJ2-2
cdr3_nt: TGTGCCAGCAGCTTAATGTCGGGGACCGGGGAGCTGTTTTTT
cdr3_aa: CASSLMSGTGELFF

clone_size: .
v_call: TRBV7-2
d_call: .
j_call: TRBJ1-2
cdr3_nt: TGTGCCAGCAGCTCAGGGGACCAGGGCCATGGCTACACCTTC
cdr3_aa: CASSSGDQGHGYTF

clone_size: .
v_call: TRBV9
d_call: TRBD1
j_call: TRBJ1-2
cdr3_nt: TGTGCCAGCAGCGTAGTTCCCCCAGGGGGAAGGAGCTATGGCTACACCTTC
cdr3_aa: CASSVVPPGGRSYGYTF

clone_size: .
v_call: TRBV23-1
d_call: TRBD2
j_call: TRBJ2-1
cdr3_nt: TGCGCCAGCAGTCAATCGGGACTAGCGGAGTACAATGAGCAGTTCTTC
cdr3_aa: CASSQSGLAEYNEQFF

clone_size: few
v_call: TRBV5-5
d_call: TRBD1
j_call: TRBJ1-2
cdr3_nt: TGTGCCAGCAGACCGTATCAGGGGGACTATGGCTACACCTTC
cdr3_aa: CASRPYQGDYGYTF

clone_size: .
v_call: TRBV29-1
d_call: TRBD1
j_call: TRBJ2-1
cdr3_nt: TGCAGCGTTGAGGGTGGGGACAGGGGGGATGAGCAGTTCTTC
cdr3_aa: CSVEGGDRGDEQFF

clone_size: .
v_call: TRBV7-8
d_call: .
j_call: TRBJ1-4
cdr3_nt: TGTGCCAGCGGGGCTACTAATGAAAAACTGTTTTTT
cdr3_aa: CASGATNEKLFF

clone_size: .
v_call: TRBV6-5
d_call: TRBD1
j_call: TRBJ1-5
cdr3_nt: TGTGCCAGCAGTCTCGGACAGGGGAAACGCCAGCCCCAGCATTTT
cdr3_aa: CASSLGQGKRQPQHF

clone_size: .
v_call: TRBV7-9
d_call: .
j_call: TRBJ1-5
cdr3_nt: TGTGCCAGCAGCTTAACAGGGAATGGCAATCAGCCCCAGCATTTT
cdr3_aa: CASSLTGNGNQPQHF

clone_size: .
v_call: TRBV5-1
d_call: TRBD1
j_call: TRBJ1-3
cdr3_nt: TGCGCCAGCAGCTACTCGACAGGGGGGAACACCATATATTTT
cdr3_aa: CASSYSTGGNTIYF

clone_size: .
v_call: TRBV11-2
d_call: .
j_call: TRBJ2-7
cdr3_nt: TGTGCCAGCAGCTTCAGCTCCTACGAGCAGTACTTC
cdr3_aa: CASSFSSYEQYF

clone_size: .
v_call: TRBV7-2
d_call: .
j_call: TRBJ2-6
cdr3_nt: TGTGCCAGCAGTCCCGGGACAAGCTCTGGGGCCAACGTCCTGACTTTC
cdr3_aa: CASSPGTSSGANVLTF

clone_size: .
v_call: TRBV2
d_call: TRBD1
j_call: TRBJ2-1
cdr3_nt: TGTGCCAGCAGTCCACGGGACAGGGGACGGTTCTTC
cdr3_aa: CASSPRDRGRFF

clone_size: .
v_call: TRBV14
d_call: .
j_call: TRBJ2-1
cdr3_nt: TGTGCCAGCACTCTTACACCCTCTCCAAATGAGCAGTTCTTC
cdr3_aa: CASTLTPSPNEQFF

clone_size: .
v_call: TRBV7-2
d_call: .
j_call: TRBJ1-1
cdr3_nt: TGTGCCAGCAGCTTAGGCGGTTGGGCTGAAGCTTTCTTT
cdr3_aa: CASSLGGWAEAFF

clone_size: .
v_call: TRBV19
d_call: .
j_call: TRBJ2-7
cdr3_nt: TGTGCCAGTAGTATAACTCCGGGGTCCCTCTACGAGCAGTACTTC
cdr3_aa: CASSITPGSLYEQYF

clone_size: .
v_call: TRBV7-2
d_call: TRBD1
j_call: TRBJ1-6
cdr3_nt: TGTGCCAGCAGCCCCCGGCGAAGGGGGCCGAATTCACCCCTCCACTTT
cdr3_aa: CASSPRRRGPNSPLHF

clone_size: few
v_call: TRBV6-5
d_call: .
j_call: TRBJ2-7
cdr3_nt: TGTGCCAGCAGAGATAGGGGAGAGCAGTACTTC
cdr3_aa: CASRDRGEQYF

clone_size: .
v_call: TRBV10-2
d_call: .
j_call: TRBJ2-1
cdr3_nt: TGCGCCAGCAGGTATACTTACAATGAGCAGTTCTTC
cdr3_aa: CASRYTYNEQFF